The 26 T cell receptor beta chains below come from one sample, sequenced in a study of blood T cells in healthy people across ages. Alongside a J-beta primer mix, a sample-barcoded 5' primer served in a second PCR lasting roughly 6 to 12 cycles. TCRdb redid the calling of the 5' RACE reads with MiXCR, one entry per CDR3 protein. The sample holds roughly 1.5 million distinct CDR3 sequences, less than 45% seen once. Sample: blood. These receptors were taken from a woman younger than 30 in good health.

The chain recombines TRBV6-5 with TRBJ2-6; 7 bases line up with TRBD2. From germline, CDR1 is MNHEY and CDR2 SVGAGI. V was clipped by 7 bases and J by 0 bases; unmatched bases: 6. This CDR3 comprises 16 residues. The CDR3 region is CASKRDGTSGANVLTF. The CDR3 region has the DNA TGTGCCAGCAAGCGGGACGGAACCTCTGGGGCCAACGTCCTGACTTTC.

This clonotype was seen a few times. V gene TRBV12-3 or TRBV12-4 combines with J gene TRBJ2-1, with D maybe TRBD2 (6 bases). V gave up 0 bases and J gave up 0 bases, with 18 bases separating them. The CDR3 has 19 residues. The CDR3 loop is CASSLALSGRPSSYNEQFF. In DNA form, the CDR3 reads TGTGCCAGCAGTTTAGCGCTAAGCGGGCGTCCGAGCTCCTACAATGAGCAGTTCTTC.

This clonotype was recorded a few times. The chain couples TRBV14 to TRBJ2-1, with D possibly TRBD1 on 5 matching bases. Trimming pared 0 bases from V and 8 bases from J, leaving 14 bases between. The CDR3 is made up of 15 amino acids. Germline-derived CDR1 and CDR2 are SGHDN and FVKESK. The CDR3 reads CASSQEEGEDYEQFF. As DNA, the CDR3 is TGTGCCAGCAGCCAAGAGGAAGGGGAAGACTATGAGCAGTTCTTC.

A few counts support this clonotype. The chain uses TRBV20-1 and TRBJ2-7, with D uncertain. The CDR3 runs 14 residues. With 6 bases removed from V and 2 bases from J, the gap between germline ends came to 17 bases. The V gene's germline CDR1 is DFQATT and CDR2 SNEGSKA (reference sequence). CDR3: CSAAPVGPAYEQYF. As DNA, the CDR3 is TGCAGTGCAGCACCGGTAGGTCCAGCCTACGAGCAGTACTTC.

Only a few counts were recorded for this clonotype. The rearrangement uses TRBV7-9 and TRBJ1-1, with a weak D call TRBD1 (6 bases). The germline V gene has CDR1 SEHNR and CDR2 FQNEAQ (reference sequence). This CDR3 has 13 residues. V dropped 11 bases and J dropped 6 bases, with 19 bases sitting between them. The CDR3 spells CAQEKGVFAEAFF. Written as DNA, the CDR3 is TGTGCCCAGGAGAAGGGGGTATTCGCTGAAGCTTTCTTT.

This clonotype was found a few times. In DNA, the CDR3 is TGCAGTGCTAGCGGGAGGGACACAGATACGCAGTATTTT. Its translation: CSASGRDTDTQYF. V and J are TRBV20-1 and TRBJ2-3, with 8 nucleotides matching TRBD2. J gave up 2 bases and V 3 bases, and 1 base lay outside the gene matches. Germline lookup yields CDR1 DFQATT and CDR2 SNEGSKA (reference sequence). The CDR3 extends over 13 amino acids.

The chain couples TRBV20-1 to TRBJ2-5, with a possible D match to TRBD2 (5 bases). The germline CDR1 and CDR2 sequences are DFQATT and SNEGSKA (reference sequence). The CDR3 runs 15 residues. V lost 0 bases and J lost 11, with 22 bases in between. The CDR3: CSARDSARLRGEQYF. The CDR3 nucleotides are TGCAGTGCTAGAGATTCTGCCAGGCTCCGTGGGGAGCAGTACTTC.

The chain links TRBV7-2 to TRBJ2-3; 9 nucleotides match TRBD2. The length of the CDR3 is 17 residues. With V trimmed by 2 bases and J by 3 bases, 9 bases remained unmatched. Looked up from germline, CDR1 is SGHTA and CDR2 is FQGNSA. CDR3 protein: CASSLRWREGRTDTQYF. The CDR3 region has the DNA TGTGCCAGCAGCTTAAGATGGCGGGAGGGCCGAACAGATACGCAGTATTTT.

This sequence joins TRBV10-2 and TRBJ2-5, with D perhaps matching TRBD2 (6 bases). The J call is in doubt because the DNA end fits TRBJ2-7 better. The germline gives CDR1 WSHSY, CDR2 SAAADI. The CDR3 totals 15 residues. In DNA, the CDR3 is TGCGCCAGCAGTGAGTCCGGGGGTCGGACGTACGAGCAGTACTTC. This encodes CASSESGGRTYEQYF.

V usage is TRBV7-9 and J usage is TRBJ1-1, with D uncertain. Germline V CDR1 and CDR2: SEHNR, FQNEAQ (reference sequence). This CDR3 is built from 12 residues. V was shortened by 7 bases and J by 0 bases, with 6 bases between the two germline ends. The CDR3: CASMGMNTEAFF. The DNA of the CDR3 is TGTGCCAGCATGGGAATGAACACTGAAGCTTTCTTT.

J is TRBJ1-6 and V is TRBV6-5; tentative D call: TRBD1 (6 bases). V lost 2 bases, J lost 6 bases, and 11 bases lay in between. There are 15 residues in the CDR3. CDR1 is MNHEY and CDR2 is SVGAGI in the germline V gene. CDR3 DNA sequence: TGTGCCAGCAGTTACGAGGGGGGAGGTAATTCACCCCTCCACTTT. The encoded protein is CASSYEGGGNSPLHF.

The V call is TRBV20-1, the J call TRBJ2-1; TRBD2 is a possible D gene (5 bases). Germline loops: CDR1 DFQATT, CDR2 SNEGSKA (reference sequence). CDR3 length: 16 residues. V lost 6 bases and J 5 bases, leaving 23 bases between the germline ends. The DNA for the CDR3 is TGCAGTGCCGGAGACCCCTCCGGGAATCCAAACAATGAGCAGTTCTTC. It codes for CSAGDPSGNPNNEQFF.

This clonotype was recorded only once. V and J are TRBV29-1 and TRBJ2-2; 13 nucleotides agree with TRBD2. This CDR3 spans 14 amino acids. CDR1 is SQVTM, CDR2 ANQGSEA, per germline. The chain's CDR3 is CSVMGLAGPGELFF. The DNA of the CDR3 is TGCAGTGTCATGGGACTAGCGGGACCCGGGGAGCTGTTTTTT.

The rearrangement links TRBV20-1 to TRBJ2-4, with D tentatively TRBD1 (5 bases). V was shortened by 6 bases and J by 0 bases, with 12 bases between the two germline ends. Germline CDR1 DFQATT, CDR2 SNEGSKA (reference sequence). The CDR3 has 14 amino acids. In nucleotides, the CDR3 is TGCAGTGCCCTGACAGATATAGCCAAAAACATTCAGTACTTC. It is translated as CSALTDIAKNIQYF.

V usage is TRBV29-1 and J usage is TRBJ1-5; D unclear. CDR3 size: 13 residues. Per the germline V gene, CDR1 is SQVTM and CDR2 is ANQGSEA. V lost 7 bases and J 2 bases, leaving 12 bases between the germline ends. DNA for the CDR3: TGCAGCGCCCGGAACGGGGGCAATCAGCCCCAGCATTTT. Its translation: CSARNGGNQPQHF.

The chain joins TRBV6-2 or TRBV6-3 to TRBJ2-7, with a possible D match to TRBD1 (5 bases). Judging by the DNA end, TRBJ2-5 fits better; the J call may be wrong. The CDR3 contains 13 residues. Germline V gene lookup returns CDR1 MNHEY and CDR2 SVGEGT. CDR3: CASSYGAPGTQYF. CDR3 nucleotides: TGTGCCAGCAGTTATGGGGCGCCCGGGACCCAGTACTTC.

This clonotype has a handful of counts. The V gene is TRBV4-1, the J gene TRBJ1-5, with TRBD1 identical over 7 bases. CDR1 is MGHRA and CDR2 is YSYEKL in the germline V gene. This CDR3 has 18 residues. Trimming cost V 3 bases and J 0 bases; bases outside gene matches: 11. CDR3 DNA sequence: TGCGCCAGCAGCCAGGGGACAGTGAAGGGTTATAGCAATCAGCCCCAGCATTTT. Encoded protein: CASSQGTVKGYSNQPQHF.

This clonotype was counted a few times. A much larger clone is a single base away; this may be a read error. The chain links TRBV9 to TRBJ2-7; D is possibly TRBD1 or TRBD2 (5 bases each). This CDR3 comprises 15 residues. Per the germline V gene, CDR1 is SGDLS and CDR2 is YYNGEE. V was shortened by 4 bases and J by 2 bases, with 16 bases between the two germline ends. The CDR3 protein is CASSTSPEGPYEQYF. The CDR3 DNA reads TGTGCCAGCAGCACCAGCCCCGAGGGGCCCTACGAGCAGTACTTC. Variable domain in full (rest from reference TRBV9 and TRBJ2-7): DSGVTQTPKHLITATGQRVTLRCSPRSGDLSVYWYQQSLDQGLQFLIQYYNGEERAKGNILERFSAQQFPDLHSELNLSSLELGDSALYFCASSTSPEGPYEQYFGPGTRLTVT.

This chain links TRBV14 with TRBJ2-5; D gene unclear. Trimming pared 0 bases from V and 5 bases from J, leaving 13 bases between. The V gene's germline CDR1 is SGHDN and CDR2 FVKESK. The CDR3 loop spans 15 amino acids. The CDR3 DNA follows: TGTGCCAGCAGCCAAGATGTGTCGGGTAGGGAGACCCAGTACTTC. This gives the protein CASSQDVSGRETQYF.

The CDR3 coding sequence is TGTGCCAGCAGTGAAGCAGGGAAAACCTACGAGCAGTACTTC. Translation gives CASSEAGKTYEQYF. The chain links TRBV25-1 to TRBJ2-7; a possible D gene is TRBD1 (5 bases). Germline V CDR1 and CDR2: MGHDK, SYGVNS. V lost 2 bases and J 2 bases, leaving 10 bases between the germline ends. The CDR3 sequence is 14 residues long.

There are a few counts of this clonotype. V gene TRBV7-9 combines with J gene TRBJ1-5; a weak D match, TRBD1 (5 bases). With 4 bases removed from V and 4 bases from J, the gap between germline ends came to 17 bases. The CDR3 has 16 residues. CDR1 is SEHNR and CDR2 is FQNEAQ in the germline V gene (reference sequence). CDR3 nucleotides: TGTGCCAGCAGCTCTGACAGTCCCGGGTGGAATCAGCCCCAGCATTTT. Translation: CASSSDSPGWNQPQHF. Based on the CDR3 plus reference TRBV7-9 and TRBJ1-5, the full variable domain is DTGVSQNPRHKITKRGQNVTFRCDPISEHNRLYWYRQTLGQGPEFLTYFQNEAQLEKSRLLSDRFSAERPKGSFSTLEIQRTEQGDSAMYLCASSSDSPGWNQPQHFGDGTRLSIL.

In nucleotides, the CDR3 is TGTGCCGTTGGCCAGGGGAAACATCAGCCCCAGCATTTT. Protein sequence: CAVGQGKHQPQHF. The chain has TRBV6-2 or TRBV6-3 and TRBJ1-5, with a possible D match to TRBD1 (6 bases). The ends were cut back, 11 bases at V and 5 bases at J, with 16 bases in the middle. The CDR3 length is 13 residues. Germline V gene sequence: CDR1 MNHEY, CDR2 SVGEGT.

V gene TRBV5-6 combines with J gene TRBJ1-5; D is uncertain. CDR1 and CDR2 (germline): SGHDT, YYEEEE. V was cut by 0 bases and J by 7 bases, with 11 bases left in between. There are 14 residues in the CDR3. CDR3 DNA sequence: TGTGCCAGCAGCTTGGCGGCGGGTTACCAGCCCCAGCATTTT. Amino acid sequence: CASSLAAGYQPQHF.

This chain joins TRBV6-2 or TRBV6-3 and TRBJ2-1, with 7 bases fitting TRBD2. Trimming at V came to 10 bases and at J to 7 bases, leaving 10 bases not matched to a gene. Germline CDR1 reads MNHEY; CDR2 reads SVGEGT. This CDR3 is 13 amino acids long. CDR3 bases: TGTGCCATAGGGACTACAGAGGGAAATGAGCAGTTCTTC. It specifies CAIGTTEGNEQFF.

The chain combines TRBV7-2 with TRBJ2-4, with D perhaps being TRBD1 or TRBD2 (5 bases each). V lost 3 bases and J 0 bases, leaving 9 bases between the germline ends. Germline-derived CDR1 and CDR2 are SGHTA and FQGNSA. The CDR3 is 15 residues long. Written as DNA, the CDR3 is TGTGCCAGCAGCTTCGGGGCTCTAGCCAAAAACATTCAGTACTTC. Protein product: CASSFGALAKNIQYF.

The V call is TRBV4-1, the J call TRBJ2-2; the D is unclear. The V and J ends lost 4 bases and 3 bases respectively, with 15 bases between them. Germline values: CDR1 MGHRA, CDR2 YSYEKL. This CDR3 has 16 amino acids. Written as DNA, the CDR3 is TGCGCCAGCAGCCCGTTTTGGGTTTTGGACACCGGGGAGCTGTTTTTT. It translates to CASSPFWVLDTGELFF.